Below, one T cell receptor beta chain is given with its context. Antigen unknown. The data were obtained in a study of T cells in tuberculosis. Study-wide context: T cells were selected with CD1B tetramers loaded with glucose monomycolate. The study, taken as a whole, reports: Active tuberculosis alpha repertoires lay closer to GMM-specific TCRs than controls'. Active tuberculosis patients had shorter CDR3-alpha; the beta difference was nonsignificant. Selection depended on which cryopreserved specimens were available.

Libraries were prepared by immunoSEQ multiplex PCR; TCRdb keeps only in-frame clonotypes and omits some of them. Among over 25,000 clones listed, 90% were seen once. V lost 4 bases and J lost 10, with 13 bases in between. The CDR3 contains 12 residues. The germline CDR1 and CDR2 sequences are SGHNT and YENEEA. The chain recombines TRBV11-3 with TRBJ1-1; D is unclear. Material for sequencing was PBMCs. The TCR sequence derives from a donor aged 10 to 29 with latent tuberculosis or without tuberculosis infection. The CDR3 sequence is CASSSSGSRAFF. Written as DNA, the CDR3 is TGTGCCAGCAGCTCCTCGGGAAGTAGAGCTTTCTTT.